Listed below are T cell receptor beta chains from one sample, sequenced in a study of Ad26.COV2.S vaccination and SARS-CoV-2 variants. The data were produced by immunoSEQ multiplex PCR, yet TCRdb's version contains in-frame clones alone and is incomplete. The table has a few hundred thousand clones, about 83% seen once. The sample in question was peripheral blood, obtained in a trial of Ad26.COV2.S vaccine versus placebo. The origin of the receptors is a person aged 18 to 65 who received the Ad26.COV2.S COVID-19 vaccine or a placebo. CDR3s include the opening cysteine and the closing phenylalanine or tryptophan.

>TRBV7-3
CASSPPARNEQFF
>TRBV5-6
CASSAGAHNEQFF
>TRBV7-2
CASSNRVQSYEQYF
>TRBV27
CATQQEYNSPLHF
>TRBV5-1
CASSSDRGGNIQYF
>TRBV7-9
CASSRTANQPQHF
>TRBV5-1
CASSLALAGVSGTDTQYF
>TRBV7-9
CASRLRNGYTF
>TRBV9
CASSPRTGHGNTIYF
>TRBV6-5
CASMGLVDEQFF